The clone carrying this TCR beta chain was seen at least ten times. The CDR3 end falls 3 residues outside the read, so it is completed with the germline J gene. This entry is derived from a study of T cell clonality in common variable immunodeficiency. Libraries were prepared by immunoSEQ multiplex PCR; TCRdb keeps only in-frame clonotypes and omits some of them. Altogether tens of thousands of clones were found in the sample, and no singletons occur. V lost 2 bases and J lost 0; bases outside the gene matches: 7. CDR3 size: 18 residues. Germline values: CDR1 SNHLY, CDR2 FYNNEI. Sequenced input: peripheral blood mononuclear cells. This sequence was found in a person between 18 and 70 years old in good health. The J gene is TRBJ1-4, the V gene TRBV2, with 9 bases matching TRBD1. The CDR3 region is CASSEPGQGSTTNEKLFF. The DNA read from the CDR3 is TGTGCCAGCAGTGAACCGGGACAGGGAAGTACAACTAATGAAAAA. The variable domain in full, with the rest retrieved from reference TRBV2 and TRBJ1-4, is EPEVTQTPSHQVTQMGQEVILRCVPISNHLYFYWYRQILGQKVEFLVSFYNNEISEKSEIFDDQFSVERPDGSNFTLKIRSTKLEDSAMYFCASSEPGQGSTTNEKLFFGSGTQLSVL.